This record looks at one T cell receptor (beta chain) sequence and its context. The antigen remains unidentified. This record comes from a study of T cell responses to AZD1222 COVID-19 vaccine. The overall study: Second-dose intervals near 4 or 12 weeks were combined. Study-wide points: Researchers took repertoire samples only after the peak T cell response had come. Donors in the cohort were predominantly white British and more often female, and clonal diversity was possibly underestimated. Just a handful of people given AZD1222 tested seropositive at baseline.

CDR1 is LNHDA and CDR2 is SQIVND in the germline V gene (reference sequence). V lost 3 bases and J 0 bases, leaving 12 bases between the germline ends. This CDR3 is 16 amino acids long. Assay: immunoSEQ multiplex PCR; the TCRdb copy retains only in-frame clones and omits some. This sample has approximately 74,000 clones, with 70% to 90% found just once. Sequencing was performed on peripheral blood, taken on day 0 of AZD1222 vaccination. This TCR was recovered from an adult in good health. V gene TRBV19 combines with J gene TRBJ2-4; tentative D call: TRBD2 (6 bases). The CDR3 reads CASSISWGLAKNIQYF. In nucleotides, the CDR3 is TGTGCCAGTAGTATTAGTTGGGGACTAGCCAAAAACATTCAGTACTTC.